The 25 T cell receptor beta chains below all came from one sample that was sequenced in a study of blood T cell repertoires in COVID-19. The protocol was immunoSEQ multiplex PCR, while the TCRdb copy is restricted to in-frame clones and leaves out a portion. The table has approximately 80,000 clones, 70% to 85% seen once. Sequenced sample: peripheral blood. These receptor sequences come from a man between 45 and 60 years old with active or convalescent COVID-19.

The chain uses TRBV10-3 and TRBJ1-2, with D possibly TRBD1 on 6 matching bases. This CDR3 is built from 15 residues. CDR1 and CDR2 from the germline V gene are ENHRY and SYGVKD. V was trimmed by 6 bases and J by 4 bases, leaving 18 bases between them. CDR3 coding DNA: TGTGCCATCAGAGGGGGGGGGCCCCTCCCCTATGGCTACACCTTC. It encodes CAIRGGGPLPYGYTF.

The V gene is TRBV5-1, the J gene TRBJ2-5; TRBD2 aligns across 12 bases. After removal of 4 bases from V and 0 bases from J, the junction contained 13 bases not matched to a gene. Germline V gene sequence: CDR1 SGHRS, CDR2 YFSETQ. This CDR3 spans 19 amino acids. The chain's CDR3 is CASSRSGTSGPNHQETQYF. The DNA of the CDR3 is TGCGCCAGCAGCAGATCCGGGACTAGCGGGCCAAACCACCAAGAGACCCAGTACTTC.

This clone was seen more than once but under ten times. CDR3 residues: CASSLDGQTTRGYTF. CDR3 nucleotide sequence: TGTGCCAGCAGCTTAGACGGACAGACCACGAGGGGCTACACCTTC. This chain links TRBV7-2 with TRBJ1-2, with a weak D call TRBD1 (6 bases). From germline, CDR1 is SGHTA and CDR2 FQGNSA. The V and J ends lost 1 base and 8 bases respectively, with 17 bases between them. This CDR3 is 15 amino acids long.

The chain couples TRBV13 to TRBJ2-7; D not resolved. V was pared by 5 bases and J by 2 bases, with 7 bases between. The germline V gene encodes CDR1 PRHDT and CDR2 FYEKMQ (reference sequence). The CDR3 extends over 12 amino acids. In DNA, the CDR3 is TGTGCCAGCAGCCTCTATACCTACGAGCAGTACTTC. Its translation is CASSLYTYEQYF.

There are a few counts of this clone. The J gene is TRBJ2-1, the V gene TRBV30; D is possibly TRBD1 (6 bases). Germline CDR1 GTSNPN, CDR2 SVGIG (reference sequence). The CDR3 contains 11 residues. V was clipped by 5 bases and J by 5 bases, with 7 bases between them. CDR3 loop: CAWGQNNEQFF. CDR3 in DNA: TGTGCCTGGGGACAGAACAATGAGCAGTTCTTC. Full variable domain (missing parts from reference TRBV30 and TRBJ2-1): SQTIHQWPATLVQPVGSPLSLECTVEGTSNPNLYWYRQAAGRGLQLLFYSVGIGQISSEVPQNLSASRPQDRQFILSSKKLLLSDSGFYLCAWGQNNEQFFGPGTRLTVL.

V gene TRBV6-5 combines with J gene TRBJ1-2, with a possible D match to TRBD1 (5 bases). V was pared by 2 bases and J by 7 bases, with 11 bases between. CDR1 is MNHEY, CDR2 SVGAGI, per germline. This CDR3 region has 13 residues. DNA for the CDR3: TGTGCCAGCAGTTACCTCGGGGGGTCTGGCTACACCTTC. Translated: CASSYLGGSGYTF.

This clone was seen more than once but under ten times. This chain connects TRBV27 to TRBJ2-1; D uncertain. Between the trimmed V and J ends, which lost 5 bases and 0 bases, there was a span of 8 bases. CDR1 and CDR2 from the germline V gene are MNHEY and SMNVEV (reference sequence). CDR3 length: 14 residues. The CDR3 DNA follows: TGTGCCAGCAGTGTAAGGAGCTCCTACAATGAGCAGTTCTTC. Translating it yields CASSVRSSYNEQFF.

V and J are TRBV27 and TRBJ1-5; the D is unclear. This CDR3 contains 17 residues. Germline lookup yields CDR1 MNHEY and CDR2 SMNVEV (reference sequence). Trimming took off 5 bases at V and 0 bases at J, with 17 bases between the two ends. CDR3 amino acids: CASSPRPTANSNQPQHF. For the CDR3, the DNA is TGTGCCAGCAGTCCGCGTCCCACAGCAAATAGCAATCAGCCCCAGCATTTT.

The V and J genes are TRBV5-6 and TRBJ1-6; TRBD1 might be the D (6 bases). CDR3 length equals 14 residues. The germline V and J ends were trimmed by 6 bases and 10 bases, with 17 bases remaining between them. The germline gives CDR1 SGHDT, CDR2 YYEEEE. The CDR3: CASNEATGFSPLHF. Here the CDR3 DNA reads TGTGCCAGCAACGAAGCGACAGGTTTCTCACCCCTCCACTTT.

The V and J genes are TRBV7-6 and TRBJ2-3; unclear D gene. The V and J ends lost 5 bases and 6 bases respectively, with 24 bases between them. Germline CDR1 reads SGHVS; CDR2 reads FNYEAQ. The CDR3 runs 17 residues. CDR3 sequence reads: CASSPAPLAGTGDTQYF. In nucleotides, the CDR3 is TGTGCCAGCAGCCCTGCTCCCTTAGCCGGCACCGGGGATACGCAGTATTTT.

The CDR3 here is CASSQDWTGEQYF. In nucleotides, the CDR3 is TGCGCCAGCAGCCAAGATTGGACGGGAGAGCAGTACTTC. The rearrangement uses TRBV4-3 and TRBJ2-7; possibly TRBD2 for D (5 bases). Germline V gene data show CDR1 as LGHNA and CDR2 as YSLEER. Trimming cost V 0 bases and J 7 bases, with 10 bases left between them. The CDR3 extends over 13 amino acids.

J is TRBJ2-3 and V is TRBV27; 7 bases map to TRBD1. The CDR3 loop spans 15 amino acids. The germline CDR1 and CDR2 sequences are MNHEY and SMNVEV (reference sequence). The V segment lost 2 bases and the J segment 4 bases; nucleotides outside the gene matches: 6. The CDR3 region is CASSLNRDSPDTQYF. The CDR3 DNA reads as TGTGCCAGCAGTTTAAACCGGGACAGTCCAGATACGCAGTATTTT.

The chain recombines TRBV2 with TRBJ2-5; 10 bases fit TRBD2. The V segment lost 2 bases and the J segment 6 bases; nucleotides outside the gene matches: 27. Germline CDR1 is SNHLY and CDR2 is FYNNEI. This CDR3 contains 22 residues. CDR3 bases: TGTGCCAGCAGTGAAAGTTCGGCTAGCGGGGGCCCTACGCTGCCGTCGGGGCAGACCCAGTACTTC. It codes for CASSESSASGGPTLPSGQTQYF.

This clone was counted between two and nine times. Here the CDR3 DNA reads TGTGCCAGCAGTACAGGGGAGCTGCTGGCCCAGCATTTT. It yields the protein CASSTGELLAQHF. The rearrangement links TRBV6-6 to TRBJ1-5, with TRBD1 matching 7 bases. Germline-derived CDR1 and CDR2 are MNHNY and SVGAGI (reference sequence). The CDR3 has 13 amino acids. The V gene end was trimmed by 5 bases and the J gene end by 11 bases; junction bases not matched to a gene: 9.

A single count supports this clone. The gene calls are TRBV29-1 and TRBJ2-2, with a weak D call TRBD1 (5 bases). The V and J ends lost 6 bases and 6 bases respectively, with 23 bases between them. This CDR3 has 16 amino acids. CDR1 is SQVTM and CDR2 is ANQGSEA in the germline V gene. The CDR3 bases are TGCAGCGTAAAAGGACCCCCCCCCTTAGGGGCCGGGGAGCTGTTTTTT. Encoded protein: CSVKGPPPLGAGELFF.

In its sample, this clone is medium-sized (0.01 to 0.1%). This chain joins TRBV4-1 and TRBJ2-7; D unresolved. The CDR3 runs to 13 residues. From germline, CDR1 is MGHRA and CDR2 YSYEKL. Trimming left V 3 bases short and J 4 bases short, with 10 bases between. CDR3 in amino acids: CASSQVGAYEQYF. CDR3 DNA: TGCGCCAGCAGCCAGGTGGGCGCTTACGAGCAGTACTTC.

V is TRBV3-1 (or the pseudogene TRBV3-2) and J is TRBJ2-7; 10 bases map to TRBD2. CDR3 length: 18 residues. Germline trimming cut 4 bases from V and 2 bases from J; bases unmatched to any gene: 14. Germline V gene sequence: CDR1 LGHDT, CDR2 YNNKEL (reference sequence). The CDR3 DNA sequence: TGTGCCAGCAGCCCCCCTGCCAGCGGGGGGGCCAGGCCCTACGAGCAGTACTTC. It is translated as CASSPPASGGARPYEQYF.

The V call is TRBV30, the J call TRBJ1-1; 7 nucleotides align to TRBD1. The CDR3 covers 12 residues. V dropped 5 bases and J dropped 6; count of bases not matched to a gene: 6. Germline lookup yields CDR1 GTSNPN and CDR2 SVGIG (reference sequence). The DNA of the CDR3 is TGTGCCTGGGAGGACAGGATCCCTGAAGCTTTCTTT. Translating it yields CAWEDRIPEAFF.

The gene calls are TRBV19 and TRBJ1-1; D not certain. CDR1 and CDR2 from the germline V gene are LNHDA and SQIVND (reference sequence). Trimming shortened V by 4 bases and J by 5 bases, and 17 bases separated the two germline ends. The length of the CDR3 is 15 residues. The CDR3 reads CASSTADNPRTEAFF. For the CDR3, the DNA is TGTGCCAGTAGTACCGCTGACAACCCCCGGACTGAAGCTTTCTTT.

This chain joins TRBV7-8 and TRBJ1-2; maybe TRBD1 (6 bases). CDR1 is SGHVS and CDR2 is FQNEAQ in the germline V gene. V was clipped by 8 bases and J by 4 bases, with 20 bases between them. This CDR3 comprises 15 residues. The CDR3 spells CASPRSGAQAYGYTF. The CDR3 DNA reads as TGTGCCAGCCCAAGGTCAGGGGCGCAAGCCTATGGCTACACCTTC. Complete variable domain (other parts from reference TRBV7-8 and TRBJ1-2): GAGVSQSPRYKVAKRGQDVALRCDPISGHVSLFWYQQALGQGPEFLTYFQNEAQLDKSGLPSDRFFAERPEGSVSTLKIQRTQQEDSAVYLCASPRSGAQAYGYTFGSGTRLTVV.

The chain uses TRBV10-3 and TRBJ2-3; no clear D. Germline loops: CDR1 ENHRY, CDR2 SYGVKD. Trimming pared 5 bases from V and 6 bases from J, leaving 6 bases between. The CDR3 runs to 11 residues. Here the CDR3 reads CAISMRDTQYF. The DNA of the CDR3 is TGTGCCATCAGTATGAGGGATACGCAGTATTTT.

The rearrangement links TRBV30 to TRBJ2-2, with 7 bases matching TRBD1. V shed 0 bases and J 7 bases; nucleotides not matched to a gene: 2. Germline V gene lookup returns CDR1 GTSNPN and CDR2 SVGIG (reference sequence). CDR3 length: 13 amino acids. CDR3 coding DNA: TGTGCCTGGAGTGTACAGGGGAACGGGGAGCTGTTTTTT. Residues: CAWSVQGNGELFF.

This clone occurred a few times. This rearrangement joins TRBV2 to TRBJ2-7; D possibly corresponds to TRBD1 (6 bases). V was cut by 3 bases and J by 5 bases, with 14 bases left in between. The germline CDR1 and CDR2 sequences are SNHLY and FYNNEI. The CDR3 sequence is 14 residues long. CDR3 DNA sequence: TGTGCCAGCAGTGACCACAGGGTGGTCAACGAGCAGTACTTC. Translating gives CASSDHRVVNEQYF.

This clone occurred a few times. V is TRBV9 and J is TRBJ2-3, with unresolved D. Germline CDR1 SGDLS, CDR2 YYNGEE. The V end was cut by 4 bases, the J end by 3 bases, with 9 bases between. The CDR3 has 13 amino acids. The CDR3, as DNA: TGTGCCAGCAGCCTCTCACGGACAGATACGCAGTATTTT. This sequence encodes CASSLSRTDTQYF.

The chain couples TRBV30 to TRBJ1-5; maybe TRBD1 (5 bases). The CDR3 length is 15 residues. V lost 2 bases and J 6 bases, leaving 17 bases between the germline ends. Germline CDR1 reads GTSNPN; CDR2 reads SVGIG (reference sequence). The CDR3 loop is CAWSRGGSAGQPQHF. The DNA of the CDR3 is TGTGCCTGGAGTCGCGGGGGGTCGGCCGGTCAGCCCCAGCATTTT.